A selection of T cell receptor beta chains follows, all from one sample in a study of blood T cell repertoires in COVID-19. Generated by immunoSEQ multiplex PCR, the TCRdb table keeps only in-frame clones and is missing some. The sample consists of roughly 50,000 clones, more than 75% of them appearing once. Sequencing used peripheral blood. These receptor sequences come from a woman of 80 years or more with COVID-19, enrolled during active disease. Both conserved end residues are trimmed from each CDR3.

v_gene	j_gene	CDR3aa
TRBV2	TRBJ2-3	ASGRGGSTDTQY
TRBV6-6	TRBJ1-1	ASSYSSGMNTEAF
TRBV20-1	TRBJ1-5	SASKGQKSYQPQH
TRBV5-8	TRBJ1-1	ASSLGSVRGTEAF
TRBV9	TRBJ1-2	ASSVRQGYGYT
TRBV7-2	TRBJ1-5	ASSSRQGNQPQH
TRBV18	TRBJ2-1	ASSPAGHYNEQF
TRBV5-1	TRBJ1-4	ASSRYGAVFATNEKLF
TRBV5-1	TRBJ2-3	ASSFNMDTQY
TRBV27	TRBJ1-4	ASSSSRATNEKLF
TRBV28	TRBJ1-2	ASRIGAGTGNNGYT
TRBV7-9	TRBJ1-3	ASSYFAGMSTIY
TRBV6-6	TRBJ1-5	ASSYPGGEGQPQH
TRBV30	TRBJ2-5	AWMVRETQY
TRBV5-1	TRBJ2-7	ASSPAPGEAYEQY
TRBV4-2	TRBJ2-4	ASSHGRDRDIQY
TRBV5-6	TRBJ1-4	ASSSAQGTIEKLF
TRBV3-1/TRBV3-2	TRBJ1-3	ASSHPPDSSPGNTIY
TRBV7-9	TRBJ2-7	ASSSRDYTHYEQY
TRBV28	TRBJ1-5	ASSLQGQPQH
TRBV29-1	TRBJ2-3	SVSWSGSAALDTQY
TRBV6-4	TRBJ2-5	ASSDQTPGTRGMKTQY
TRBV6-1	TRBJ2-5	ASSDFGTADQETQY
TRBV5-1	TRBJ1-1	ASSLPTGTGFTEAF
TRBV5-6	TRBJ2-3	ASSLANGQLTDTQY
TRBV5-1	TRBJ2-7	ASSPRDRGSYEQY
TRBV6-1	TRBJ2-2	ASSAMDRANTGELF
TRBV18	TRBJ2-7	ASSASGTGGYEQY